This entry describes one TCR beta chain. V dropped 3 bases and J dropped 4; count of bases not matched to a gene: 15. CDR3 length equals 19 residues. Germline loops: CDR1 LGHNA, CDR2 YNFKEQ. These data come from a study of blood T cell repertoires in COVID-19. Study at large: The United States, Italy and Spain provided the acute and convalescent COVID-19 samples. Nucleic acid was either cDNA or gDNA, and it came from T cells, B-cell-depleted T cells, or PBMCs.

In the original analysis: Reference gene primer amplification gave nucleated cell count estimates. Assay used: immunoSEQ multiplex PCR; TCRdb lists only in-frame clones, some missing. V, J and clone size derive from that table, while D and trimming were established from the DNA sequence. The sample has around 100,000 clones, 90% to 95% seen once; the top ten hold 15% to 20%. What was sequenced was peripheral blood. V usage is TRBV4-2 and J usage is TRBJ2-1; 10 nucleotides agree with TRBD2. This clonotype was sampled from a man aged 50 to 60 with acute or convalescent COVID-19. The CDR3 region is CASSQKDVGTSGAYNEQFF. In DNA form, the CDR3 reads TGTGCCAGCAGCCAGAAAGACGTTGGTACTAGCGGGGCTTACAATGAGCAGTTCTTC.